Listed below are T cell receptor beta chains from one sample, sequenced in a study of T cell repertoires in cytomegalovirus infection. These receptors' antigens are unknown. One entry per CDR3 protein, called by TCRdb with MiXCR from the reads. The data contain about 920,000 distinct CDR3 sequences, around 31% of them seen just once; the ten biggest clones take up around 15%. The material was cultured CD8+ T cells from PBMCs, obtained from culture after CMV antigen stimulation. These receptors came from a human donor in good health (CMV status not recorded). Some clones in this sample may be carry-over from other donors' samples. Each CDR3 is given with its conserved first and last residue. The D gene is left open where the match is weak. Part of the rows lack a size; the others show once, few, many or a class for expanded clones.

CDR3aa,CDR3nt,j_gene,d_gene,v_gene,abundance
CSARDPRIGPYDNSPLHF,TGCAGTGCTAGAGACCCCCGGATAGGGCCGTACGATAATTCACCCCTCCACTTT,TRBJ1-6,NA,TRBV20-1,NA
CASSEDRANPIGELFF,TGTGCCAGCAGTGAAGACAGGGCGAACCCCATCGGGGAGCTGTTTTTT,TRBJ2-2,NA,TRBV6-1,few
CASSLGNYNQPQHF,TGTGCCAGCAGTTTAGGGAATTACAATCAGCCCCAGCATTTT,TRBJ1-5,NA,TRBV12-3/TRBV12-4,few
CASSADGGDTQYF,TGTGCCAGCAGCGCCGACGGTGGGGATACGCAGTATTTT,TRBJ2-3,NA,TRBV11-2,few
CASSLDLVADRGNSPLHF,TGTGCCAGCAGCTTAGATCTTGTGGCGGACAGGGGGAATTCACCCCTCCACTTT,TRBJ1-6,TRBD1,TRBV7-2,NA
CASSLAWVQGLNEKLFF,TGTGCCAGCAGCTTAGCCTGGGTGCAGGGGCTTAATGAAAAACTGTTTTTT,TRBJ1-4,NA,TRBV7-6,many
CSVEVFLNGQETQYF,TGCAGCGTTGAAGTCTTCCTCAACGGCCAAGAGACCCAGTACTTC,TRBJ2-5,NA,TRBV29-1,NA
CASQGSYNQPQHF,TGTGCCAGTCAGGGGTCCTACAATCAGCCCCAGCATTTT,TRBJ1-5,NA,TRBV6-5,few
CASSSRDRGFYEQYF,TGTGCCAGTAGTTCCCGGGACAGGGGTTTCTACGAGCAGTACTTC,TRBJ2-7,TRBD1,TRBV19,NA
CASRAEGSYGYTF,TGTGCCAGCAGGGCGGAGGGTTCCTATGGCTACACCTTC,TRBJ1-2,NA,TRBV7-9,many
CSATDRGIYRNSPLHF,TGCAGTGCTACGGACAGGGGGATTTATCGGAATTCACCCCTCCACTTT,TRBJ1-6,TRBD1,TRBV20-1,NA
CASSLGGEREKLFF,TGTGCCAGCAGTTTGGGGGGGGAGAGGGAAAAACTGTTTTTT,TRBJ1-4,NA,TRBV12-3/TRBV12-4,NA
CASSETTGFGDTF,TGTGCCAGCAGTGAAACTACAGGGTTTGGGGACACCTTC,TRBJ1-2,NA,TRBV2,NA
CASTLTSGGSYEQYF,TGTGCCAGCACCTTGACTAGCGGGGGCTCCTACGAGCAGTACTTC,TRBJ2-7,TRBD2,TRBV6-5,few
CAIRSPLGHRGNTEAFF,TGTGCCATCAGGAGTCCGTTAGGGCACCGGGGGAACACTGAAGCTTTCTTT,TRBJ1-1,NA,TRBV10-3,NA
CASSATSGPNTGELFF,TGTGCCAGCAGTGCGACTAGCGGACCGAACACCGGGGAGCTGTTTTTT,TRBJ2-2,TRBD2,TRBV6-4,NA
CASSELAGGELFF,TGTGCCAGCAGTGAACTAGCGGGCGGGGAGCTGTTTTTT,TRBJ2-2,TRBD2,TRBV6-1,many
CASSEKEPGQGFGEQFF,TGTGCCAGCAGTGAAAAAGAACCGGGACAGGGTTTCGGTGAGCAGTTCTTC,TRBJ2-1,TRBD1,TRBV6-1,few
CASTGTGRDTEAFF,TGTGCCAGCACCGGGACAGGGAGGGACACTGAAGCTTTCTTT,TRBJ1-1,TRBD1,TRBV12-3/TRBV12-4,NA
CASSLNVGGNEQFF,TGTGCCAGCAGCCTTAATGTAGGGGGCAATGAGCAGTTCTTC,TRBJ2-1,NA,TRBV7-6,many
CSARGTASTDTQYF,TGCAGTGCTAGAGGGACAGCTAGCACAGATACGCAGTATTTT,TRBJ2-3,NA,TRBV20-1,few
CASSPHGTGYGYTF,TGTGCCAGCAGCCCTCATGGGACAGGGTATGGCTACACCTTC,TRBJ1-2,TRBD1,TRBV7-3,few
CASSLRDLGPQHF,TGTGCCAGTAGCCTAAGAGATTTAGGGCCCCAGCATTTT,TRBJ1-5,NA,TRBV19,NA
CASSRGQGGYQPQHF,TGTGCCAGCAGCCGGGGACAGGGAGGGTATCAGCCCCAGCATTTT,TRBJ1-5,TRBD1,TRBV6-1,few
CASRVSGGADGELFF,TGTGCCAGCAGAGTTAGCGGGGGGGCCGACGGGGAGCTGTTTTTT,TRBJ2-2,TRBD2,TRBV7-9,NA
CASSFVLMNTEAFF,TGTGCCAGCAGTTTCGTGCTAATGAACACTGAAGCTTTCTTT,TRBJ1-1,NA,TRBV27,NA
CASSPDGGNYGYTF,TGTGCCAGCAGCCCGGACGGGGGGAACTATGGCTACACCTTC,TRBJ1-2,NA,TRBV7-3,few
CASRDQGVEQYF,TGTGCCAGCCGTGATCAGGGGGTGGAGCAGTACTTC,TRBJ2-7,TRBD1,TRBV7-6,many
CASSLEQANYGYTF,TGTGCCAGCAGCCTGGAGCAGGCTAACTATGGCTACACCTTC,TRBJ1-2,NA,TRBV7-9,NA